This T cell receptor (beta chain) was obtained from a study of cytomegalovirus exposure and HLA in healthy donors. Whole-study findings and limits: With later analysis, a missense DCLRE1C variant became linked to TCR beta V- and J-gene trimming.

It was with 60 Vbeta and 13 Jbeta primers that the PCR ran. Repertoires were generated with immunoSEQ multiplex PCR, while TCRdb's copy carries only in-frame clones and drops some. The sample gives 110,000 or so clones, over 75% of which show up once; over 9.5% is in the top ten. This clone was recorded only once. Its antigen is not identified. The CDR3 is 14 amino acids. V gave up 10 bases and J gave up 5 bases, with 17 bases separating them. Germline V gene data show CDR1 as LNHNV and CDR2 as YYDKDF (reference sequence). The source of this sequence is a man aged 35-49 years in good health and CMV-seropositive. The chain employs TRBV15 and TRBJ1-4; D perhaps matches TRBD1 (6 bases). Sequenced sample: PBMCs. CDR3 loop: CAIQGALMNEKLFF. CDR3 nucleotides: TGTGCCATACAGGGTGCCCTGATGAATGAAAAACTGTTTTTT.